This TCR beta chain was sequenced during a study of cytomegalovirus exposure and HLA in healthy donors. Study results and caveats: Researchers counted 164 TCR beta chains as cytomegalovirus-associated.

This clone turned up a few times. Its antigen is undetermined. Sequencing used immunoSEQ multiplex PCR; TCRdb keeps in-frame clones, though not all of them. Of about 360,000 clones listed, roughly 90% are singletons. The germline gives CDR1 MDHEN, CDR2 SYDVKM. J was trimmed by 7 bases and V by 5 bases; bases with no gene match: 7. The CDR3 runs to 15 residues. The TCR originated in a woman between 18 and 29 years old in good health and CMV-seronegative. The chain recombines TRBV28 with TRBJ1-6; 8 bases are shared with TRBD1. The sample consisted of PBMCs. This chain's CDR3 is CASSPRTGQNSPLHF. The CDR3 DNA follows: TGTGCCAGCAGTCCCAGGACAGGGCAGAATTCACCCCTCCACTTT.